This T cell receptor beta chain was captured in a study of cytomegalovirus exposure and HLA in healthy donors. Study information: Early released data comprised tens of millions of unique TCRs from HLA-typed donors. Study-wide points: In a later analysis, HLA-C alleles had the fewest associated TCRs, DRB1 alleles the most. Three CMV-associated chains proved CMV antigen-specific in vitro.

V was pared by 10 bases and J by 5 bases, with 8 bases of the junction left unmatched. Germline-derived CDR1 and CDR2 are ENHRY and SYGVKD. This CDR3 has 14 amino acids. Researchers ran the PCR with 60 Vbeta and 13 Jbeta primers. The data were produced by immunoSEQ multiplex PCR, yet TCRdb's version contains in-frame clones alone and is incomplete. The sample comprises about 200,000 clones, 86% of which are singletons, and 0.25% to 0.4% rests with the top ten. A word on this clone: The antigen is undetermined.

Sequencing used PBMCs. The source is a woman aged 30 to 39 in good health and CMV-seronegative. The V gene is TRBV10-3, the J gene TRBJ1-5; 10 nucleotides align to TRBD1. The CDR3 region is CATAGQGSHQPQHF. In nucleotides, the CDR3 is TGTGCCACTGCGGGACAGGGGTCCCATCAGCCCCAGCATTTT.